The T cell receptor (beta chain) under discussion was sequenced for a study of blood T cells in healthy people across ages. Study-level findings and limits: The authors considered diversity estimates from one million T cells to be underestimates. TCR beta diversity was tightly associated with the proportion of naive T cells.

Ten milliliters was the volume of peripheral blood drawn from each donor. Using a J-beta primer mix together with a sample-barcoded 5' primer, a second PCR was run for roughly 6 to 11 cycles. Unique molecular identifiers of 12 random nucleotides labeled each cDNA. From the 5' RACE reads, TCRdb called clonotypes with MiXCR, one entry per CDR3 protein. Here the sample spans about 970,000 distinct CDR3 sequences, 45% to 60% being singletons. On this clonotype itself: What it binds is unknown. Its ends do not fully match the called genes, so a read error is possible.

Sequenced material: blood. The clonotype originates from a woman aged 55-70 years in good health.

The CDR3 protein is CSASRAPSTETQYF. In DNA, the CDR3 is TGCAGTGCTAGTCGGGCGCCTAGCACAGAGACGCAGTATTTT. V usage is TRBV20-1 and J usage is TRBJ2-3; D is possibly TRBD2 (5 bases). In germline, CDR1 is DFQATT, CDR2 SNEGSKA (reference sequence). CDR3 length equals 14 residues.